This T cell receptor beta chain came from a study of PD-1 blockade in classical Hodgkin lymphoma. Time point noted: newly diagnosed, previously untreated cHL patient sample. Purification of CD4+ T cells from thawed PBMCs was achieved by magnetic negative selection. It was PBMCs in newly diagnosed, untreated classical Hodgkin lymphoma that served as comparison. Produced via immunoSEQ multiplex PCR; TCRdb's table is partial and in-frame only. The sample lists 30,000 to 40,000 clones, 75% to 90% occurring once. This clone was picked up a small number of times. What it binds is unknown. Study-wide findings and caveats: Reported baseline diversity: healthy donors highest, relapsed/refractory patients lowest.

V was pared by 1 base and J by 0 bases, with 10 bases between. This CDR3 contains 15 residues. Germline V gene data show CDR1 as GTSNPN and CDR2 as SVGIG (reference sequence). This TCR derives from a human donor with classical Hodgkin lymphoma. Sequences were obtained from CD4+ T cells from blood. The chain carries TRBV30 and TRBJ1-3; no definite D call. CDR3 bases: TGTGCCTGGAGTGCTCGACTGAGCTCTGGAAACACCATATATTTT. Its translation: CAWSARLSSGNTIYF. Drawing the rest from reference TRBV30 and TRBJ1-3, the complete variable domain is SQTIHQWPATLVQPVGSPLSLECTVEGTSNPNLYWYRQAAGRGLQLLFYSVGIGQISSEVPQNLSASRPQDRQFILSSKKLLLSDSGFYLCAWSARLSSGNTIYFGEGSWLTVV.